Listed below are T cell receptor beta chains from one sample, sequenced in a study of PD-L1 blockade in urothelial cancer. The data were produced by immunoSEQ multiplex PCR, yet TCRdb's version contains in-frame clones alone and is incomplete. The sample lists about 43,000 clones, more than 75% occurring once. Sequenced material: PBMCs, taken around atezolizumab (anti-PD-L1) treatment. The receptors come from a man aged 55 to 69 with urothelial cancer. The CDR3 runs from the conserved cysteine through the conserved F or W. Each record gives: D gene, J gene, clone size, V gene, CDR3 DNA, CDR3 protein. The D gene is left open where the match is weak. Some rows mark clone size as missing; the rest say once, few, many or name a class of expanded clone.

D: TRBD2; J: TRBJ2-6; size: .; V: TRBV7-2; DNA: TGTGCCAGCAGCCCGCAGCGGGACAACGTCCTGACTTTC; CDR3: CASSPQRDNVLTF
D: .; J: TRBJ2-7; size: .; V: TRBV15; DNA: TGTGCCACCAGCAGAGGGACAATTGGTCTCTACGAGCAGTACTTC; CDR3: CATSRGTIGLYEQYF
D: TRBD1; J: TRBJ1-5; size: .; V: TRBV25-1; DNA: TGTGCCAGGTTAACAATACCACAGGGGGTTAATCAGCCCCAGCATTTT; CDR3: CARLTIPQGVNQPQHF
D: TRBD1; J: TRBJ1-4; size: .; V: TRBV5-1; DNA: TGCGCCAGCAGCCTATCCGGGACAGGGGTCGAAAAACTGTTTTTT; CDR3: CASSLSGTGVEKLFF
D: .; J: TRBJ2-1; size: .; V: TRBV27; DNA: TGTGCCAGCGGGCGGTCGGGGAACTACAATGAGCAGTTCTTC; CDR3: CASGRSGNYNEQFF
D: .; J: TRBJ2-6; size: few; V: TRBV27; DNA: TGTGCCAGCAGTTTACTTACAGGTTCTGGGGCCAACGTCCTGACTTTC; CDR3: CASSLLTGSGANVLTF
D: TRBD2; J: TRBJ2-3; size: .; V: TRBV2; DNA: TGTGCCAGCACCCAAGGACTAGCGGGCCTCACAGATACGCAGTATTTT; CDR3: CASTQGLAGLTDTQYF
D: .; J: TRBJ2-4; size: .; V: TRBV11-2; DNA: TGTGCATCTAAGAGGGCAGCGGGGACAGGCATTCAGTACTTC; CDR3: CASKRAAGTGIQYF
D: .; J: TRBJ1-4; size: .; V: TRBV5-1; DNA: TGCGCCAGCAGCCCGGGAAGGACTAATGAAAAACTGTTTTTT; CDR3: CASSPGRTNEKLFF
D: .; J: TRBJ1-2; size: .; V: TRBV11-2; DNA: TGTGCCAGCAGCTTAGGCAAGGGAGGCTATGGCTACACCTTC; CDR3: CASSLGKGGYGYTF
D: .; J: TRBJ1-5; size: .; V: TRBV9; DNA: TGTGCCAGCAGCGTAGGGCGTACAAGCGATCAGCCCCAGCATTTT; CDR3: CASSVGRTSDQPQHF
D: .; J: TRBJ2-5; size: .; V: TRBV7-7; DNA: TGTGCTAGCAGCTTAGCCCTCCAAGAGACCCAGTACTTC; CDR3: CASSLALQETQYF
D: .; J: TRBJ2-7; size: .; V: TRBV4-3; DNA: TGCGCCAGCAGCCAAGATGGAGGGTTCGAGCAGTACTTC; CDR3: CASSQDGGFEQYF
D: TRBD2; J: TRBJ2-7; size: .; V: TRBV7-2; DNA: TGTGCCAGCTGTCCCGGCGGGAGGGCCTACGAGCAGTACTTC; CDR3: CASCPGGRAYEQYF
D: .; J: TRBJ1-3; size: .; V: TRBV28; DNA: TGTGCCAGCAGTTCCCCCTACAGGGGAAACACCATATATTTT; CDR3: CASSSPYRGNTIYF
D: .; J: TRBJ1-1; size: .; V: TRBV25-1; DNA: TGTGCCAGCCGGAGGGCGGGAGACACTGAAGCTTTCTTT; CDR3: CASRRAGDTEAFF
D: TRBD2; J: TRBJ2-5; size: .; V: TRBV15; DNA: TGTGCCACCAATTTAGCGGGGGTCCAAGAGACCCAGTACTTC; CDR3: CATNLAGVQETQYF
D: .; J: TRBJ1-6; size: .; V: TRBV6-1; DNA: TGTGCCAGCAGTGAAATCCAATCCTATAATTCACCCCTCCACTTT; CDR3: CASSEIQSYNSPLHF
D: TRBD1; J: TRBJ2-7; size: .; V: TRBV28; DNA: TGTGCCAGCAGTACCCGGACAGGGGCTGACGAGCAGTACTTC; CDR3: CASSTRTGADEQYF
D: .; J: TRBJ2-3; size: .; V: TRBV6-5; DNA: TGTGCCAGCAGTTACTCGATTACACTAGGAGGCGATACGCAGTATTTT; CDR3: CASSYSITLGGDTQYF
D: TRBD2; J: TRBJ2-7; size: .; V: TRBV18; DNA: TGTGCCAGCTCACTGGGAAGCGGGAGCTACGAGCAGTACTTC; CDR3: CASSLGSGSYEQYF
D: TRBD2; J: TRBJ2-1; size: .; V: TRBV6-6; DNA: TGTGCCAGCACCGTAGCGGGGGGAGGCTTTGAGCAGTTCTTC; CDR3: CASTVAGGGFEQFF
D: .; J: TRBJ2-2; size: .; V: TRBV5-4; DNA: TGTGCCAGCAGCTTCGGGGGGCCGACCGGGGAGCTGTTTTTT; CDR3: CASSFGGPTGELFF
D: TRBD1; J: TRBJ1-1; size: .; V: TRBV19; DNA: TGTGCCAGTAGTATAAATTTCGGGACAGCGAACACTGAAGCTTTCTTT; CDR3: CASSINFGTANTEAFF
D: .; J: TRBJ2-5; size: .; V: TRBV11-2; DNA: TGTGCCAGCAGCCTACGATCGGGACTTAGAGAGACCCAGTACTTC; CDR3: CASSLRSGLRETQYF
D: .; J: TRBJ1-1; size: .; V: TRBV29-1; DNA: TGCAGCGTTGCCCCAGGGGTCGGTGAAGCTTTCTTT; CDR3: CSVAPGVGEAFF
D: TRBD1; J: TRBJ2-6; size: .; V: TRBV28; DNA: TGTGCCAGCATCCGCGGAGGGACAGGTTCTGGGGCCAACGTCCTGACTTTC; CDR3: CASIRGGTGSGANVLTF
D: .; J: TRBJ1-1; size: .; V: TRBV30; DNA: TGTGCCTGGAGCTCTAAAGGGGGGGGCGGACGGACTGAAGCTTTCTTT; CDR3: CAWSSKGGGGRTEAFF